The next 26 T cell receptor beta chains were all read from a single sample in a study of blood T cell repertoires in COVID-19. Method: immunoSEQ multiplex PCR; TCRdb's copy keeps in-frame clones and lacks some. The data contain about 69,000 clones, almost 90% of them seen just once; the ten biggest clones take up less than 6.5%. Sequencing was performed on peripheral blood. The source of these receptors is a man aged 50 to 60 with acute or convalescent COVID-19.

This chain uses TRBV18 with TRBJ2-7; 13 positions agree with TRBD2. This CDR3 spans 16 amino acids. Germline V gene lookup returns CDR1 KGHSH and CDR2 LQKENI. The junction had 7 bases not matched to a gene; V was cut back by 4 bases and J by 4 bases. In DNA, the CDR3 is TGTGCCAGCTCACTCACACTAGCGGGAGGGCCTTACGAGCAGTACTTC. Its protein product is CASSLTLAGGPYEQYF.

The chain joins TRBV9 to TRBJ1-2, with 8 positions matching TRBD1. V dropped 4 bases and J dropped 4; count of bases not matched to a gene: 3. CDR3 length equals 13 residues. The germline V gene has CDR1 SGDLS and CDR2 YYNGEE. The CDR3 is CASSPGGGYGYTF. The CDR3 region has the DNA TGTGCCAGCAGCCCAGGGGGCGGCTATGGCTACACCTTC.

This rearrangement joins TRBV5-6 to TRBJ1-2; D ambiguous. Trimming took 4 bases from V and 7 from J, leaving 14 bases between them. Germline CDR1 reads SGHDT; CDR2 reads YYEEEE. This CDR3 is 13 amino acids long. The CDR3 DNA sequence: TGTGCCAGCAGCGGGAGGGTCACCGGTGGCTACACCTTC. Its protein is CASSGRVTGGYTF.

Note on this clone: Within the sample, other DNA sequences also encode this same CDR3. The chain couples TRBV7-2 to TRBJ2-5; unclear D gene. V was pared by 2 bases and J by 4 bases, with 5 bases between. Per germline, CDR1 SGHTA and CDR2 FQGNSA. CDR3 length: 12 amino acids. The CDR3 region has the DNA TGTGCCAGCAGCTTAAGTAGAGAGACCCAGTACTTC. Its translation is CASSLSRETQYF.

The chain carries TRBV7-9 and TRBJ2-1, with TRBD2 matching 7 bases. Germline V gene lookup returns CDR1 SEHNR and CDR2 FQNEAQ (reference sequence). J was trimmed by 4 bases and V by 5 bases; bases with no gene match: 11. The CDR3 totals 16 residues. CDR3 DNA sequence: TGTGCCAGCAGCCTTTCTAGCGGCTCACTATACAATGAGCAGTTCTTC. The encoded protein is CASSLSSGSLYNEQFF.

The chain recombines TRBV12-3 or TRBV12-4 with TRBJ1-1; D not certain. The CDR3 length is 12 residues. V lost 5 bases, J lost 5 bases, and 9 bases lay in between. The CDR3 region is CASSPEGTEAFF. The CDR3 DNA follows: TGTGCCAGCAGTCCCGAGGGTACTGAAGCTTTCTTT.

CDR3 sequence reads: CASSSSAKVIYEQYF. The CDR3 bases are TGTGCCAGCAGTTCCTCTGCTAAAGTCATCTACGAGCAGTACTTC. V usage is TRBV6-5 and J usage is TRBJ2-7; D uncertain. This CDR3 region has 15 residues. V was pared by 4 bases and J by 3 bases, with 16 bases between. Germline CDR1 MNHEY, CDR2 SVGAGI.

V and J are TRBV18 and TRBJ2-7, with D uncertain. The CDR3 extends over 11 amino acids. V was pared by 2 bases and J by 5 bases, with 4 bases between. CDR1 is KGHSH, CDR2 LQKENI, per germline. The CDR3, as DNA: TGTGCCAGCTCACCATCAAACGAGCAGTACTTC. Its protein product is CASSPSNEQYF. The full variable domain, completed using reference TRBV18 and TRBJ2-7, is NAGVMQNPRHLVRRRGQEARLRCSPMKGHSHVYWYRQLPEEGLKFMVYLQKENIIDESGMPKERFSAEFPKEGPSILRIQQVVRGDSAAYFCASSPSNEQYFGPGTRLTVT.

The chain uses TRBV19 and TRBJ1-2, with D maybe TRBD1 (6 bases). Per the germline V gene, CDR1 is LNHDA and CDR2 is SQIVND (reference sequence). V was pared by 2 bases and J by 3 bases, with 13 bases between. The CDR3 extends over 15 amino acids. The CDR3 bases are TGTGCCAGTAGTATATCGGCAGGGGCGGACTATGGCTACACCTTC. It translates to CASSISAGADYGYTF.

CDR3 DNA: TGTGCCAGTACCAGTTCTGGAAACACCATATATTTT. It specifies CASTSSGNTIYF. The chain uses TRBV19 and TRBJ1-3; D not certain. CDR1 is LNHDA and CDR2 is SQIVND in the germline V gene (reference sequence). The CDR3 covers 12 residues. V gave up 7 bases and J gave up 1 base, with 5 bases separating them. The entire variable domain, with the rest obtained from reference TRBV19 and TRBJ1-3, is as follows: DGGITQSPKYLFRKEGQNVTLSCEQNLNHDAMYWYRQDPGQGLRLIYYSQIVNDFQKGDIAEGYSVSREKKESFPLTVTSAQKNPTAFYLCASTSSGNTIYFGEGSWLTVV.

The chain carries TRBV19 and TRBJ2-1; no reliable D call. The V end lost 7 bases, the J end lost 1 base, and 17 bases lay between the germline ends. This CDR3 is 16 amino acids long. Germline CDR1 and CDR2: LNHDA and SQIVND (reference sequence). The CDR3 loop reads CASTHRGRTSYNEQFF. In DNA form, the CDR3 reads TGTGCCAGTACCCACCGTGGGCGTACTTCCTACAATGAGCAGTTCTTC.

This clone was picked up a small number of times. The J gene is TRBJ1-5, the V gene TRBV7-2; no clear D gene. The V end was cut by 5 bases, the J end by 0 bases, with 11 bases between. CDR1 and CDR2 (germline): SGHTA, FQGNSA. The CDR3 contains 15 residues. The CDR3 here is CASSPDMVSNQPQHF. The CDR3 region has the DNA TGTGCCAGCAGCCCTGACATGGTTAGCAATCAGCCCCAGCATTTT.

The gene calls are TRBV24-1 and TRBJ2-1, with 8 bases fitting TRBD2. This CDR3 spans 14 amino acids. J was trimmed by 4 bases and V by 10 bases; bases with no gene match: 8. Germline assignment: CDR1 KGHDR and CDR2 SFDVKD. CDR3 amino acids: CATSTGGGYNEQFF. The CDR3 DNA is TGTGCCACTTCAACGGGGGGGGGTTACAATGAGCAGTTCTTC.

The CDR3 spells CASSLQGAGYEQYF. As DNA, the CDR3 is TGCGCCAGCAGCTTGCAAGGGGCAGGGTACGAGCAGTACTTC. This chain joins TRBV5-1 and TRBJ2-7; D is perhaps TRBD1 (5 bases). CDR3 size: 14 residues. CDR1 SGHRS and CDR2 YFSETQ come from the germline V gene. Deletions cut 1 base from V and 4 bases from J, with 12 bases between.

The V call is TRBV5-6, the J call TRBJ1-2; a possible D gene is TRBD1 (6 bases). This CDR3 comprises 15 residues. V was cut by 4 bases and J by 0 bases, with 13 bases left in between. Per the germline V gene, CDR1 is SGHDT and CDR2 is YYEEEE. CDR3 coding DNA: TGTGCCAGCAGCGGCCAACAGGGATCTAACTATGGCTACACCTTC. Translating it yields CASSGQQGSNYGYTF.

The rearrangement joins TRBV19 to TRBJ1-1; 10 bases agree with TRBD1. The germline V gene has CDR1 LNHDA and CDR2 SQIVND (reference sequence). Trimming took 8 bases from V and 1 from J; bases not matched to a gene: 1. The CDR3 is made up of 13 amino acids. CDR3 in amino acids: CASGTGANTEAFF. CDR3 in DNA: TGTGCCAGTGGGACAGGGGCGAACACTGAAGCTTTCTTT. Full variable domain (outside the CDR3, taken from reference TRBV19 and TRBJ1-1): DGGITQSPKYLFRKEGQNVTLSCEQNLNHDAMYWYRQDPGQGLRLIYYSQIVNDFQKGDIAEGYSVSREKKESFPLTVTSAQKNPTAFYLCASGTGANTEAFFGQGTRLTVV.

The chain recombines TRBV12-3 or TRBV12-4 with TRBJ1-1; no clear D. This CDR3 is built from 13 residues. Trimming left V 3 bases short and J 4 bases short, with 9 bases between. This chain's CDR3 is CASSFLGATEAFF. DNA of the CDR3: TGTGCCAGCAGTTTCCTTGGAGCCACTGAAGCTTTCTTT.

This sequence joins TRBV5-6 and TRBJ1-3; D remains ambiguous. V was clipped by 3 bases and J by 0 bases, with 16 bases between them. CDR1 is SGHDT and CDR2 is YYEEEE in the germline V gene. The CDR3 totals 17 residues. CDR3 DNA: TGTGCCAGCAGCTACGTACGACGGAGTAGCTCTGGAAACACCATATATTTT. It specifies CASSYVRRSSSGNTIYF.

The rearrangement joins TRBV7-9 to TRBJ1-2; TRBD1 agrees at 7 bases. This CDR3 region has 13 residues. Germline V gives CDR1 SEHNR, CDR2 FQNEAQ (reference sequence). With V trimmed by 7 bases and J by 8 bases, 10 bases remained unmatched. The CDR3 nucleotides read TGTGCCAGCACCCGATCGGGAGGGGGCGGCTACACCTTC. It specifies CASTRSGGGGYTF.

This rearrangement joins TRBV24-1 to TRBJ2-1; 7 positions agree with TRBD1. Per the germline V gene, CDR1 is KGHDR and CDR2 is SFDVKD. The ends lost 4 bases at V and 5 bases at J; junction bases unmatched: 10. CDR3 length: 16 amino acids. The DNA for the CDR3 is TGTGCCACCAGTGACCAAGGCAGGGGGTGGGACAATGAGCAGTTCTTC. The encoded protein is CATSDQGRGWDNEQFF.

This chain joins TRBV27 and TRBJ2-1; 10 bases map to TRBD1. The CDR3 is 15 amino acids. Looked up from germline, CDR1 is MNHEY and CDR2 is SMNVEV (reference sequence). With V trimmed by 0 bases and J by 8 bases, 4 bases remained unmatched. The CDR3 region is CASSLSTGGLDEQFF. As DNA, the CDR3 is TGTGCCAGCAGTTTATCGACAGGGGGCTTAGATGAGCAGTTCTTC.

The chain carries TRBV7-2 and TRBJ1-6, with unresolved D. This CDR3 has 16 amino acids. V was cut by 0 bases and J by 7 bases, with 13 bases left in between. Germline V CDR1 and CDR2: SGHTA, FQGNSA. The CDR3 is CASSLAATGFNSPLHF. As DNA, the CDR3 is TGTGCCAGCAGCTTAGCCGCGACGGGTTTCAATTCACCCCTCCACTTT. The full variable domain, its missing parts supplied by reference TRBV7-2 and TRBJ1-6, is GAGVSQSPSNKVTEKGKDVELRCDPISGHTALYWYRQSLGQGLEFLIYFQGNSAPDKSGLPSDRFSAERTGGSVSTLTIQRTQQEDSAVYLCASSLAATGFNSPLHFGNGTRLTVT.

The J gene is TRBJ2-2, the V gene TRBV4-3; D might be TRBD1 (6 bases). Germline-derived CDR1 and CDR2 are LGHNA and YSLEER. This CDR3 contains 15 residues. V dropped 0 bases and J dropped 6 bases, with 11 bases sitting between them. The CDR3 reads CASSQDIGQPGELFF. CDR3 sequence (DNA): TGCGCCAGCAGCCAAGATATCGGACAGCCCGGGGAGCTGTTTTTT.

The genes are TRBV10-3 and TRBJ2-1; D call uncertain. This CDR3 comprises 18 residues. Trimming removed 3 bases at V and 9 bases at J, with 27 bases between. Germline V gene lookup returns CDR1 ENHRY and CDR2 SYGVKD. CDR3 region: CAISDKSANPTSRSEQFF. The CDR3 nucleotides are TGTGCCATCAGTGATAAGAGTGCGAACCCCACCTCAAGGAGTGAGCAGTTCTTC.

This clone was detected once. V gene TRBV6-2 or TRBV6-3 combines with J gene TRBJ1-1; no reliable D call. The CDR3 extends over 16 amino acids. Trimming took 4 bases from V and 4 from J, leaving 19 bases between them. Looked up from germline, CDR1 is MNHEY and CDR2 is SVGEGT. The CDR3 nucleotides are TGTGCCAGCAGTTTGAGCCCTCGGGTTGGTGGCACTGAAGCTTTCTTT. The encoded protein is CASSLSPRVGGTEAFF.

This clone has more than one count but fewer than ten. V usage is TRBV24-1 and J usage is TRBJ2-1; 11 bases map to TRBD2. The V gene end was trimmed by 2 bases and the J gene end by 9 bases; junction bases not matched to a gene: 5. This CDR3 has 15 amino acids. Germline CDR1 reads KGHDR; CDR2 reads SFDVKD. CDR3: CATSDSLAGGGEQFF. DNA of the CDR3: TGTGCCACCAGTGATTCGCTAGCGGGAGGAGGTGAGCAGTTCTTC.